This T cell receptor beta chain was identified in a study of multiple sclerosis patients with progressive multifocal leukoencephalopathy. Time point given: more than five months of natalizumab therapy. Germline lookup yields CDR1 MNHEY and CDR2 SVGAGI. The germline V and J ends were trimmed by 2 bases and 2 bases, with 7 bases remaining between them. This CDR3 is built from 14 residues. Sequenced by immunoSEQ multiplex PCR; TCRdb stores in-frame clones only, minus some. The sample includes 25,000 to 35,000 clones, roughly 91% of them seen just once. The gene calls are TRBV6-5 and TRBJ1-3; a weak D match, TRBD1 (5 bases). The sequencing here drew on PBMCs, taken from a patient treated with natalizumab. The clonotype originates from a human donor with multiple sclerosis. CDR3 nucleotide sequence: TGTGCCAGCAGTTACGGGGGGGCTGGAAACACCATATATTTT. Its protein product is CASSYGGAGNTIYF.